This entry lists 21 T cell receptor beta chains sequenced from one sample in a study of cytomegalovirus exposure and HLA in healthy donors. 13 Jbeta primers and 60 Vbeta primers were used for the PCR. Libraries were prepared by immunoSEQ multiplex PCR; TCRdb keeps only in-frame clonotypes and omits some of them. The sample includes 150,000 to 200,000 clones. The sample comprised PBMCs. The receptors stem from a boy between 10 and 17 years old in good health and CMV-seronegative.

The CDR3 loop is CASSFRGGLNEQYF. CDR3 nucleotides: TGTGCCAGCAGCTTCCGGGGGGGGCTTAACGAGCAGTACTTC. The chain employs TRBV5-4 and TRBJ2-5; 8 nucleotides match TRBD2. The J call is uncertain, as TRBJ2-7 better fits the DNA end. The CDR3 runs 14 residues. The germline V gene has CDR1 SGHNT and CDR2 YYREEE (reference sequence).

This rearrangement joins TRBV7-3 to TRBJ2-3; 10 bases agree with TRBD2. Per germline, CDR1 SGHTA and CDR2 FQGTGA. The CDR3 loop spans 16 amino acids. After removal of 4 bases from V and 2 bases from J, the junction contained 6 bases not matched to a gene. The CDR3 coding sequence is TGTGCCAGCAGCTCCCTAACTAGCGGGGACACAGATACGCAGTATTTT. Translation gives CASSSLTSGDTDTQYF. Using reference TRBV7-3 and TRBJ2-3 for the parts outside the CDR3, the full variable domain is GAGVSQTPSNKVTEKGKYVELRCDPISGHTALYWYRQSLGQGPEFLIYFQGTGAADDSGLPNDRFFAVRPEGSVSTLKIQRTERGDSAVYLCASSSLTSGDTDTQYFGPGTRLTVL.

This chain uses TRBV11-2 with TRBJ2-1; TRBD2 matches at 7 bases. Germline-derived CDR1 and CDR2 are SGHAT and FQNNGV. The CDR3 length is 18 residues. J lost 4 bases, V lost 0 bases, and 12 bases had no gene match. The CDR3 protein is CASSLDPSLAGSYNEQFF. Written as DNA, the CDR3 is TGTGCCAGCAGCTTAGACCCGAGTTTAGCGGGTTCGTACAATGAGCAGTTCTTC.

The chain joins TRBV7-9 to TRBJ1-1; D remains unclear. The CDR3 extends over 15 amino acids. V lost 1 base and J lost 11, with 20 bases in between. Germline V gives CDR1 SEHNR, CDR2 FQNEAQ (reference sequence). As DNA, the CDR3 is TGTGCCAGCAGCTTAGGGTCGGGAGCGGACCCGGGGGCTTTCTTT. The encoded protein is CASSLGSGADPGAFF. Together with reference TRBV7-9 and TRBJ1-1, the CDR3 gives the full variable domain: DTGVSQNPRHKITKRGQNVTFRCDPISEHNRLYWYRQTLGQGPEFLTYFQNEAQLEKSRLLSDRFSAERPKGSFSTLEIQRTEQGDSAMYLCASSLGSGADPGAFFGQGTRLTVV.

The chain's CDR3 is CASSRTQGAVYGYTF. Here the CDR3 DNA reads TGTGCCAGCAGCCGGACACAGGGGGCTGTCTATGGCTACACCTTC. This chain links TRBV5-5 with TRBJ1-2; 9 bases map to TRBD1. With V trimmed by 4 bases and J by 4 bases, 8 bases remained unmatched. Looked up from germline, CDR1 is SGHKS and CDR2 is YYEKEE (reference sequence). The CDR3 contains 15 residues.

The rearrangement joins TRBV11-2 to TRBJ2-7, with TRBD2 matching over 8 bases. CDR1 SGHAT and CDR2 FQNNGV come from the germline V gene. With 5 bases clipped from V and 5 bases from J, the junction kept 11 bases outside the gene matches. The CDR3 is 15 residues long. The chain's CDR3 is CASSRTAGVEDEQYF. The CDR3 coding sequence is TGTGCCAGCAGCAGGACAGCGGGGGTAGAGGACGAGCAGTACTTC.

This rearrangement joins TRBV7-9 to TRBJ2-5; 7 nucleotides line up with TRBD2. V shed 8 bases and J 7 bases; nucleotides not matched to a gene: 19. The germline V gene encodes CDR1 SEHNR and CDR2 FQNEAQ (reference sequence). The CDR3 extends over 16 amino acids. CDR3 sequence reads: CASHGGTGPEVGTQYF. CDR3 nucleotides: TGTGCCAGCCACGGGGGGACGGGGCCAGAGGTTGGGACCCAGTACTTC.

CDR3 bases: TGTGCCAGCAGTGATGTGGGTCTGGCGGCTGAAGCTTTCTTT. It is translated as CASSDVGLAAEAFF. V is TRBV25-1 and J is TRBJ1-1; the D is unclear. Between the trimmed V and J ends, which lost 3 bases and 6 bases, there was a span of 14 bases. Germline CDR1 and CDR2: MGHDK and SYGVNS. The CDR3 length is 14 residues.

V gene TRBV7-3 combines with J gene TRBJ1-2; 8 bases are a match to TRBD1. Germline CDR1 SGHTA, CDR2 FQGTGA. Trimming took 5 bases from V and 1 from J; bases not matched to a gene: 3. This CDR3 is built from 14 residues. In nucleotides, the CDR3 is TGTGCCAGCAGCGAGGGACAGGATAACTATGGCTACACCTTC. Its translation is CASSEGQDNYGYTF. The full variable domain, with the rest looked up from reference TRBV7-3 and TRBJ1-2, is GAGVSQTPSNKVTEKGKYVELRCDPISGHTALYWYRQSLGQGPEFLIYFQGTGAADDSGLPNDRFFAVRPEGSVSTLKIQRTERGDSAVYLCASSEGQDNYGYTFGSGTRLTVV.

CDR3 sequence: CASSLNPLTEAFF. The CDR3 DNA sequence: TGTGCCAGCAGTTTAAATCCCCTCACTGAAGCTTTCTTT. This sequence joins TRBV9 and TRBJ1-1, with unresolved D. Germline V gene sequence: CDR1 SGDLS, CDR2 YYNGEE. The CDR3 has 13 amino acids. Trimming removed 5 bases at V and 4 bases at J, with 12 bases between.

The chain is built from TRBV28 and TRBJ2-1; TRBD2 matches at 13 bases. Germline loops: CDR1 MDHEN, CDR2 SYDVKM. The length of the CDR3 is 13 residues. V trimming: 8 bases; J trimming: 7 bases; junction bases outside the gene matches: 2. This chain's CDR3 is CASRTSGSNEQFF. Written as DNA, the CDR3 is TGTGCCAGCCGGACTAGCGGGAGTAATGAGCAGTTCTTC.

V usage is TRBV2 and J usage is TRBJ2-1; 12 nucleotides line up with TRBD2. V gave up 3 bases and J gave up 6 bases; unmatched junction bases: 6. Germline loops: CDR1 SNHLY, CDR2 FYNNEI. The CDR3 is 16 residues long. This CDR3 is CASSDLGLAGPNEQFF. CDR3 in DNA: TGTGCCAGCAGTGATCTCGGACTAGCGGGGCCCAATGAGCAGTTCTTC. Full variable domain (rest looked up from reference TRBV2 and TRBJ2-1): EPEVTQTPSHQVTQMGQEVILRCVPISNHLYFYWYRQILGQKVEFLVSFYNNEISEKSEIFDDQFSVERPDGSNFTLKIRSTKLEDSAMYFCASSDLGLAGPNEQFFGPGTRLTVL.

The chain uses TRBV7-6 and TRBJ1-2, with 8 bases lining up with TRBD1. Germline CDR1 SGHVS, CDR2 FNYEAQ. The V gene end was trimmed by 3 bases and the J gene end by 7 bases; junction bases not matched to a gene: 4. This CDR3 comprises 13 residues. CDR3 in amino acids: CASSLQGAAGYTF. The CDR3 DNA reads as TGTGCCAGCAGCTTGCAGGGGGCGGCTGGCTACACCTTC. The full variable domain, with the rest looked up from reference TRBV7-6 and TRBJ1-2, is GAGVSQSPRYKVTKRGQDVALRCDPISGHVSLYWYRQALGQGPEFLTYFNYEAQQDKSGLPNDRFSAERPEGSISTLTIQRTEQRDSAMYRCASSLQGAAGYTFGSGTRLTVV.

V is TRBV5-1 and J is TRBJ2-1; 13 nucleotides agree with TRBD2. The CDR3 length is 16 residues. CDR1 SGHRS and CDR2 YFSETQ come from the germline V gene. V lost 0 bases, J lost 6 bases, and 3 bases stayed unmatched. The CDR3 DNA sequence: TGCGCCAGCAGCTTGGGGACTAGCGGGGGAGTCAATGAGCAGTTCTTC. It codes for CASSLGTSGGVNEQFF.

The V call is TRBV7-9, the J call TRBJ2-7; 11 bases line up with TRBD2. V trimming: 4 bases; J trimming: 4 bases; junction bases outside the gene matches: 6. The length of the CDR3 is 15 residues. Looked up from germline, CDR1 is SEHNR and CDR2 is FQNEAQ (reference sequence). CDR3 nucleotides: TGTGCCAGCAGCTCTCTAGCGGGGGGCACATACGAGCAGTACTTC. It encodes CASSSLAGGTYEQYF.

The V and J genes are TRBV5-1 and TRBJ2-7; unclear D gene. The CDR3 is 15 amino acids. Germline V gene data show CDR1 as SGHRS and CDR2 as YFSETQ. Trimming removed 0 bases at V and 0 bases at J, with 10 bases between. The CDR3 DNA is TGCGCCAGCAGCTTGGCGGCAGCGACCTCCTACGAGCAGTACTTC. Encoded protein: CASSLAAATSYEQYF.

This chain uses TRBV7-9 with TRBJ2-7; 9 positions match TRBD2. The CDR3 sequence is 15 residues long. Germline CDR1 SEHNR, CDR2 FQNEAQ (reference sequence). V lost 1 base and J lost 2; bases outside the gene matches: 3. The CDR3 is CASSLDSGGTYEQYF. DNA of the CDR3: TGTGCCAGCAGCTTAGATAGCGGGGGAACCTACGAGCAGTACTTC.

The chain links TRBV30 to TRBJ1-2; tentative D call: TRBD1 (5 bases). Deletions cut 2 bases from V and 1 base from J, with 11 bases between. Germline V gene data show CDR1 as GTSNPN and CDR2 as SVGIG (reference sequence). The length of the CDR3 is 14 residues. The CDR3 DNA reads TGTGCCTGGAGTCGCGGGGGGTTTAACTATGGCTACACCTTC. Its translation is CAWSRGGFNYGYTF.

The V call is TRBV5-4, the J call TRBJ2-7; 8 positions agree with TRBD2. V was clipped by 5 bases and J by 7 bases; unmatched bases: 8. This CDR3 comprises 13 residues. CDR1 is SGHNT, CDR2 YYREEE, per germline (reference sequence). The CDR3 nucleotides are TGTGCCAGCAGTAGCGGGGTCGAGGGGGAGCAGTACTTC. Protein: CASSSGVEGEQYF.

This sequence joins TRBV28 and TRBJ1-2; tentative D call: TRBD1 (5 bases). This CDR3 is 16 amino acids long. Germline V gives CDR1 MDHEN, CDR2 SYDVKM. V was pared by 5 bases and J by 0 bases, with 16 bases between. The CDR3 DNA sequence: TGTGCCAGCAGTCGGACCCGGGGGAAAGCTAACTATGGCTACACCTTC. It is translated as CASSRTRGKANYGYTF.

The rearrangement joins TRBV4-1 to TRBJ2-3, with D unclear. V was trimmed by 1 base and J by 1 base, leaving 18 bases between them. The CDR3 has 18 amino acids. CDR1 and CDR2 from the germline V gene are MGHRA and YSYEKL. The CDR3 here is CASSQVFLVPAGTDTQYF. The CDR3 nucleotides read TGCGCCAGCAGCCAAGTGTTCCTAGTTCCCGCAGGCACAGATACGCAGTATTTT.